This passage covers 22 T cell receptor beta chains from one sample sequenced in a study of blood T cells in healthy people across ages. Using a J-beta primer mix together with a sample-barcoded 5' primer, a second PCR was run for about 7 to 12 cycles. TCRdb re-analysed the 5' RACE reads in MiXCR, keeping a single row per CDR3 protein. The sample includes about 1 million distinct CDR3 sequences, over 35% of them seen just once. Sequenced material: blood. The receptors derive from a woman aged 60-70 years in good health.

Concerning this clonotype: A single base separates this from a much larger clone, so it may be a read error. The chain carries TRBV27 and TRBJ2-4; weak D call: TRBD1 (6 bases). Gene TRBJ2-7 matches the end of the DNA better, so the J call may be wrong. Germline CDR1 reads MNHEY; CDR2 reads SMNVEV (reference sequence). There are 15 residues in the CDR3. The CDR3 protein is CASSFAKDRPYEQYF. CDR3 in DNA: TGTGCCAGCAGTTTCGCGAAAGACAGGCCCTACGAGCAGTACTTC.

The chain carries TRBV5-1 and TRBJ2-1; 9 bases agree with TRBD2. V trimming: 7 bases; J trimming: 7 bases; junction bases outside the gene matches: 18. Germline CDR1 reads SGHRS; CDR2 reads YFSETQ. This CDR3 comprises 17 residues. The CDR3 DNA sequence: TGCGCCAGCTCTGGGGGCGTAGCGGGAGCCACCTTAAATGAGCAGTTCTTC. This sequence encodes CASSGGVAGATLNEQFF.

The genes are TRBV10-3 and TRBJ1-1; D gene uncertain. The CDR3 loop spans 11 amino acids. Looked up from germline, CDR1 is ENHRY and CDR2 is SYGVKD. Written as DNA, the CDR3 is TGTACCGTTAGAGGGAACACTGAAGCTTTCTTT. Its protein product is CTVRGNTEAFF.

This clonotype was observed a handful of times. V gene TRBV5-1 combines with J gene TRBJ2-3, with no clear D. The germline V and J ends were trimmed by 2 bases and 2 bases, with 6 bases remaining between them. The CDR3 totals 13 residues. CDR1 is SGHRS and CDR2 is YFSETQ in the germline V gene. The CDR3 bases are TGCGCCAGCAGCTTCCCCGACACAGATACGCAGTATTTT. This codes for CASSFPDTDTQYF.

This chain links TRBV7-2 with TRBJ2-1; D call uncertain. Trimming left V 1 base short and J 13 bases short, with 20 bases between. Looked up from germline, CDR1 is SGHTA and CDR2 is FQGNSA. This CDR3 has 15 residues. The CDR3 loop is CASSLGRDIQETQFF. CDR3 nucleotides: TGTGCCAGCAGCTTAGGCCGCGACATTCAAGAGACCCAGTTCTTC.

The chain carries TRBV4-1 and TRBJ1-2; D is uncertain. V shed 6 bases and J shed 8 bases, with 19 bases lying between them. Germline V CDR1 and CDR2: MGHRA, YSYEKL. The CDR3 is 14 residues long. The CDR3, as DNA: TGCGCCAGCAGTTATCCCTCGGCCCGTGGGGGCTACACCTTC. Protein sequence: CASSYPSARGGYTF.

The chain uses TRBV10-3 and TRBJ1-2; unclear D gene. Germline CDR1 reads ENHRY; CDR2 reads SYGVKD. The CDR3 extends over 13 amino acids. The V and J ends lost 7 bases and 8 bases respectively, with 17 bases between them. The CDR3 DNA reads TGTGCCATCACCGAAACCGGAGGAGGAGGCTACACCTTC. Translation: CAITETGGGGYTF.

Concerning this clonotype itself: Germline and junction disagree at one end, which may indicate a read error. The chain carries TRBV9 and TRBJ2-6; D tentatively fits TRBD1 or TRBD2 (5 bases each). CDR3 size: 16 residues. Looked up from germline, CDR1 is SGDLS and CDR2 is YYNGEE. CDR3 DNA sequence: TGTGCCTGCAGCGTAGATCAGGACTCTGGGGCCAACGTCCCGACTTTC. It encodes CACSVDQDSGANVPTF.

The chain has TRBV11-2 and TRBJ1-1; possibly TRBD1 for D (5 bases). The CDR3 length is 15 residues. V lost 4 bases to trimming and J lost 1 base, with 13 bases between them. CDR1 SGHAT and CDR2 FQNNGV come from the germline V gene. The CDR3 protein is CASSSREGTNTEAFF. The CDR3 nucleotides read TGTGCCAGCAGCTCCAGGGAGGGAACGAACACTGAAGCTTTCTTT.

The chain joins TRBV20-1 to TRBJ2-1, with 8 bases identical to TRBD1. The end of the DNA is better explained by TRBJ2-7, so the J call may be wrong. This CDR3 is 16 amino acids long. From germline, CDR1 is DFQATT and CDR2 SNEGSKA (reference sequence). CDR3 DNA: TGCAGTGCCCTGGACAGGGAATTCTTCTCCTACAATGAGCAGTACTTC. Encoded protein: CSALDREFFSYNEQYF.

In the case of this clonotype: The junction departs from germline at one end; a sequencing error may be responsible. The rearrangement links TRBV18 to TRBJ1-1; no firm D call. Germline CDR1 is KGHSH and CDR2 is LQKENI. The CDR3 extends over 13 amino acids. This CDR3 reads CASSPSEGAEAFF. CDR3 DNA sequence: TGCGCCAGCTCACCCTCCGAAGGCGCTGAAGCTTTCTTT.

The chain has TRBV3-1 and TRBJ1-6; TRBD1 agrees at 9 bases. The ends lost 4 bases at V and 7 bases at J; junction bases unmatched: 5. The germline gives CDR1 LGHDT, CDR2 YNNKEL (reference sequence). This CDR3 contains 15 residues. The CDR3 DNA follows: TGTGCCAGCAGCCTGGGACAGGGAGGAAATTCACCCCTCCACTTT. Translation: CASSLGQGGNSPLHF.

Regarding this clonotype: A much larger clone differs from this one at a single base, so this may be a read error. The chain couples TRBV20-1 to TRBJ2-1; D gene unclear. The J call may be incorrect, as the DNA end agrees better with TRBJ2-7. The CDR3 extends over 14 amino acids. In germline, CDR1 is DFQATT, CDR2 SNEGSKA (reference sequence). The CDR3 DNA reads TGCAGTTGCTTACGGATAAGCTCCTACAATGAGCAGTACTTC. This gives the protein CSCLRISSYNEQYF.

The rearrangement uses TRBV7-8 and TRBJ2-1, with 10 nucleotides matching TRBD1. Germline trimming cut 1 base from V and 9 bases from J; bases unmatched to any gene: 27. Germline V gene sequence: CDR1 SGHVS, CDR2 FQNEAQ. There are 22 residues in the CDR3. In DNA, the CDR3 is TGTGCCAGCAGCTTAGTAGCTATATGGGGACAGGGGTTGTCCCAGCGGTCCAGTGAGCAGTTCTTC. This encodes CASSLVAIWGQGLSQRSSEQFF.

This chain links TRBV27 with TRBJ1-2; TRBD1 agrees at 7 bases. Germline loops: CDR1 MNHEY, CDR2 SMNVEV (reference sequence). Losses at the gene ends were 3 bases for V and 6 bases for J; bases not matched to a gene: 13. The length of the CDR3 is 16 residues. The CDR3, as DNA: TGTGCCAGCAGTTTGGCCCTCAGACAGGGTAGGGATGGCTACACCTTC. It specifies CASSLALRQGRDGYTF.

Only one count was recorded for this clonotype. This rearrangement joins TRBV27 to TRBJ2-7, with D perhaps matching TRBD2 (5 bases). Germline CDR1 MNHEY, CDR2 SMNVEV (reference sequence). V lost 8 bases, J lost 2 bases, and 13 bases lay in between. CDR3 size: 13 residues. This CDR3 is CASRRGLTYEQYF. CDR3 coding DNA: TGTGCCAGCCGTCGGGGATTGACCTACGAGCAGTACTTC.

In its sample, this clonotype was seen a few times. The CDR3 bases are TGCAGCGTTGATGCCGCCCTCGGGAGCCGGGGCGAGCAGTACTTC. It codes for CSVDAALGSRGEQYF. The chain links TRBV29-1 to TRBJ2-7, with D possibly TRBD2 on 6 matching bases. The CDR3 covers 15 residues. V gave up 3 bases and J gave up 6 bases, with 21 bases separating them. Germline V gene sequence: CDR1 SQVTM, CDR2 ANQGSEA.

This chain connects TRBV29-1 to TRBJ2-5; TRBD1 agrees at 7 bases. Germline V gene data show CDR1 as SQVTM and CDR2 as ANQGSEA. V gave up 5 bases and J gave up 5 bases; unmatched junction bases: 5. The CDR3 is made up of 12 amino acids. In nucleotides, the CDR3 is TGCAGCGTTCTGACAGGGTCGGAGACCCAGTACTTC. Encoded protein: CSVLTGSETQYF.

This clonotype has just a few counts. The rearrangement joins TRBV28 to TRBJ1-1; maybe TRBD1 (6 bases). Germline-derived CDR1 and CDR2 are MDHEN and SYDVKM. The CDR3 has 16 amino acids. V lost 3 bases and J lost 1, with 15 bases in between. CDR3 DNA: TGTGCCAGCAGTTTTGTTGGGGGCACCAGGAACACTGAAGCTTTCTTT. This translates into CASSFVGGTRNTEAFF.

This chain links TRBV5-1 with TRBJ2-1; either TRBD1 or TRBD2 may fit D (7 bases each). Germline CDR1 reads SGHRS; CDR2 reads YFSETQ. The CDR3 is 14 amino acids. Between the trimmed V and J ends, which lost 4 bases and 10 bases, there was a span of 18 bases. Here the CDR3 DNA reads TGCGCCAGCAGCCCAGGGGGGGCCTCCTACGAGCAGTTCTTC. Its protein product is CASSPGGASYEQFF.

The chain employs TRBV6-1 and TRBJ2-2, with 12 bases that match TRBD1. Germline assignment: CDR1 MNHNS and CDR2 SASEGT. V dropped 4 bases and J dropped 5; count of bases not matched to a gene: 11. The CDR3 spans 18 residues. CDR3 nucleotides: TGTGCCAGCAGTGGCATCCGGGACAGGGGGCGAGGTACCGGGGAGCTGTTTTTT. Its translation: CASSGIRDRGRGTGELFF.

The chain couples TRBV6-5 to TRBJ2-3; TRBD1 might be the D (6 bases). Germline assignment: CDR1 MNHEY and CDR2 SVGAGI. CDR3 length: 12 residues. The V and J ends lost 5 bases and 5 bases respectively, with 8 bases between them. Here the CDR3 reads CASSEQGDTQYF. The CDR3 DNA reads TGTGCCAGCAGTGAACAGGGAGATACGCAGTATTTT.